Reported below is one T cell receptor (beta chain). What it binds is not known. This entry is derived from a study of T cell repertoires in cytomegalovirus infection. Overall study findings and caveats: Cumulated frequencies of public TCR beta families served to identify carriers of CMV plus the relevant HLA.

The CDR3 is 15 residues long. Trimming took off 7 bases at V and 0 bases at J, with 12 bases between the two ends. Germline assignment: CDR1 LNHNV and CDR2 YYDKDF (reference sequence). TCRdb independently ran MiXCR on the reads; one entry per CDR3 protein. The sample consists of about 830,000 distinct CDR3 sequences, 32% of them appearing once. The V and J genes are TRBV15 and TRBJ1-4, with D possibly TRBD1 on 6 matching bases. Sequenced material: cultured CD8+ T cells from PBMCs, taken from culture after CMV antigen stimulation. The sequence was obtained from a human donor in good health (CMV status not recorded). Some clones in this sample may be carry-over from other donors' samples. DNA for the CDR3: TGTGCCACCAACAGGGTTAAGGCAACTAATGAAAAACTGTTTTTT. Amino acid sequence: CATNRVKATNEKLFF.